The 8 T cell receptor beta chains given below trace back to one sample, sequenced in a study of patients and donors after allogeneic stem cell transplantation. In TCRdb, the RT-PCR reads were re-called with MiXCR into one record per CDR3 protein. The table records 920,000 or so distinct CDR3 sequences, around 17% of them present only once. The specimen was blood, either unsorted or a sorted T cell fraction (not recorded which). The receptors shown here come from a human donor who was either an allogeneic HSCT recipient or a stem cell or donor lymphocyte infusion donor (not recorded which). It is not recorded whose cells these are; they may come from a transplant donor.

V usage is TRBV20-1 and J usage is TRBJ2-2; tentatively, D is TRBD1 or TRBD2 (5 bases each). In germline, CDR1 is DFQATT, CDR2 SNEGSKA (reference sequence). Trimming took off 6 bases at V and 1 base at J, with 6 bases between the two ends. The CDR3 covers 12 residues. For the CDR3, the DNA is TGCAGTGCGGGGGAGAACACCGGGGAGCTGTTTTTT. It yields the protein CSAGENTGELFF.

The chain combines TRBV11-1 with TRBJ2-2, with D maybe TRBD1 (6 bases). CDR3 length: 15 residues. Germline lookup yields CDR1 SGHAT and CDR2 FQDESV (reference sequence). Trimming pared 5 bases from V and 5 bases from J, leaving 15 bases between. CDR3 coding DNA: TGTGCCAGCAGCATTCGACAGGTGACAACCGGGGAGCTGTTTTTT. As protein: CASSIRQVTTGELFF.

In its sample, this clonotype was seen a few times. The chain has TRBV20-1 and TRBJ1-1; unclear D gene. Germline loops: CDR1 DFQATT, CDR2 SNEGSKA (reference sequence). The CDR3 spans 13 residues. V was cut by 3 bases and J by 6 bases, with 14 bases left in between. CDR3 bases: TGCAGTGCTAGGGGTCCTCAAGAGGCTGAAGCTTTCTTT. It yields the protein CSARGPQEAEAFF.

The chain carries TRBV20-1 and TRBJ2-1; TRBD2 matches 10 bases. Germline values: CDR1 DFQATT, CDR2 SNEGSKA (reference sequence). This CDR3 has 18 amino acids. J gave up 3 bases and V 1 base, and 12 bases lay outside the gene matches. The CDR3 protein is CSARARSGGPTYYNEQFF. Here the CDR3 DNA reads TGCAGTGCTAGAGCTCGTAGCGGGGGGCCTACTTACTACAATGAGCAGTTCTTC.

The genes are TRBV5-1 and TRBJ2-7; a possible D gene is TRBD1 (5 bases). This CDR3 comprises 15 residues. The V gene lost 1 base and the J gene lost 4 bases, with 15 bases spanning the gap. The germline CDR1 and CDR2 sequences are SGHRS and YFSETQ. CDR3 bases: TGCGCCAGCAGCTTGTTAGACAGCCGGACGTACGAGCAGTACTTC. Encoded protein: CASSLLDSRTYEQYF.

The chain joins TRBV20-1 to TRBJ2-1, with D perhaps matching TRBD1 (6 bases). V was clipped by 0 bases and J by 8 bases, with 14 bases between them. There are 14 residues in the CDR3. Germline CDR1 is DFQATT and CDR2 is SNEGSKA (reference sequence). The CDR3 loop is CSAREGRGLDEQFF. The CDR3, as DNA: TGCAGTGCTAGAGAAGGCAGGGGTCTTGATGAGCAGTTCTTC.

The rearrangement uses TRBV7-2 and TRBJ2-5, with a possible D match to TRBD2 (5 bases). The germline CDR1 and CDR2 sequences are SGHTA and FQGNSA. Trimming cost V 1 base and J 2 bases, with 14 bases left between them. The CDR3 runs 16 residues. CDR3 nucleotide sequence: TGTGCCAGCAGCTTAGTCGCTAGCCGGCTACAAGAGACCCAGTACTTC. Translation: CASSLVASRLQETQYF. Based on the CDR3 plus reference TRBV7-2 and TRBJ2-5, the full variable domain is GAGVSQSPSNKVTEKGKDVELRCDPISGHTALYWYRQSLGQGLEFLIYFQGNSAPDKSGLPSDRFSAERTGGSVSTLTIQRTQQEDSAVYLCASSLVASRLQETQYFGPGTRLLVL.

The rearrangement links TRBV5-1 to TRBJ2-4; no firm D call. Germline V gene sequence: CDR1 SGHRS, CDR2 YFSETQ. Trimming stripped 2 bases from V and 8 bases from J, with 14 bases between. This CDR3 has 14 residues. CDR3 residues: CASSLADIVDIQYF. The CDR3 DNA sequence: TGCGCCAGCAGCTTAGCCGACATCGTCGACATTCAGTACTTC.